This section outlines one T cell receptor (beta chain) sequence together with its context. This record comes from a study of blood T cell repertoires in COVID-19. Turning to the study itself: Sites in the United States, Italy and Spain provided acute and convalescent COVID-19 samples.

Recovery among Cohort 3 donors was established by two negative PCRs, clearance, or symptom resolution. Some clones are missing from TCRdb's copy, which holds only in-frame ones; the method was immunoSEQ multiplex PCR. The table lists under 500,000 clones, over 75% of them singletons. The CDR3 is 13 residues long. V lost 5 bases to trimming and J lost 1 base, with 8 bases between them. The germline V gene encodes CDR1 SEHNR and CDR2 FQNEAQ (reference sequence). The clonotype was recovered from a man in his thirties or forties who had recovered from COVID-19. Sequencing used PBMCs or T cells enriched from blood (not recorded which). V gene TRBV7-9 combines with J gene TRBJ1-1; D remains ambiguous. The DNA of the CDR3 is TGTGCCAGCAGCCAAGACAAGAACACTGAAGCTTTCTTT. Translating it yields CASSQDKNTEAFF.